Reported below is one TCR beta chain. This sample is drawn from a study of blood T cell repertoires in COVID-19. Study as a whole: COVID-19 samples, acute and convalescent, were from the United States, Italy and Spain.

Per the authors' pipeline: Reference gene primer amplification in the assay estimated nucleated cell counts. TCRdb keeps only in-frame clones here, not all; method: immunoSEQ multiplex PCR. That table is the source of V, J and clone size, and D and trimming were worked out from the DNA. The sample lists more than 150,000 clones; around 91% were seen once. The CDR3 covers 16 residues. The V segment lost 3 bases and the J segment 3 bases; nucleotides outside the gene matches: 8. Germline CDR1 is SGHRS and CDR2 is YFSETQ. The sequenced material came from peripheral blood. The chain has TRBV5-1 and TRBJ2-7, with 11 bases lining up with TRBD2. This clonotype originated in a woman aged 35 to 49 with acute or convalescent COVID-19. CDR3 in DNA: TGCGCCAGCAGCTATAGCGGGAGGGCCTCGGGCTACGAGCAGTACTTC. As protein: CASSYSGRASGYEQYF.